The 2 T cell receptor beta chains below all came from one sample that was sequenced in a study of cytomegalovirus exposure and HLA in healthy donors. PCR employed 60 Vbeta and 13 Jbeta primers. Data came from immunoSEQ multiplex PCR; TCRdb stores just in-frame clones and leaves some out. Of some 170,000 clones listed, around 81% are singletons. The material sequenced was PBMCs. These receptors originate from a woman under 30 in good health and CMV-seropositive.

This sequence joins TRBV7-2 and TRBJ1-1; D not certain. Germline values: CDR1 SGHTA, CDR2 FQGNSA. The CDR3 has 16 residues. Between the trimmed V and J ends, which lost 2 bases and 0 bases, there was a span of 13 bases. The CDR3 bases are TGTGCCAGCAGCTTACGCGCCAGGTATATGAACACTGAAGCTTTCTTT. It encodes CASSLRARYMNTEAFF. The variable domain in full, with the rest retrieved from reference TRBV7-2 and TRBJ1-1, is GAGVSQSPSNKVTEKGKDVELRCDPISGHTALYWYRQSLGQGLEFLIYFQGNSAPDKSGLPSDRFSAERTGGSVSTLTIQRTQQEDSAVYLCASSLRARYMNTEAFFGQGTRLTVV.

The chain is built from TRBV6-1 and TRBJ1-5, with D maybe TRBD1 (6 bases). Germline V gene data show CDR1 as MNHNS and CDR2 as SASEGT. Trimming shortened V by 1 base and J by 3 bases, and 10 bases separated the two germline ends. This CDR3 has 15 amino acids. DNA of the CDR3: TGTGCCAGCAGTGAAGTTTGGGACACCAATCAGCCCCAGCATTTT. It translates to CASSEVWDTNQPQHF.